A single sample is the source of the 30 T cell receptor beta chains below, sequenced in a study of shared clonotypes between healthy human individuals. Profiled with immunoSEQ multiplex PCR; TCRdb holds only in-frame clones, not every one. Here the sample spans 2 million to 2.5 million clones, roughly 90% being singletons. Sequencing input: naive CD4+ T cells from PBMCs. Subset defined: CD45RA+ positively selected. Receptors originate from a young man in good health. Some clones in this sample may be carry-over from other donors' samples.

J is TRBJ2-3 and V is TRBV4-2; 13 bases are shared with TRBD2. Per germline, CDR1 LGHNA and CDR2 YNFKEQ. Unmatched junction bases numbered 9, after V lost 0 bases and J lost 6 bases. This CDR3 has 18 amino acids. The CDR3 bases are TGTGCCAGCAGCCAAGAGGGACTAGCGGGAAGGCCATGGGATACGCAGTATTTT. Translated: CASSQEGLAGRPWDTQYF.

The chain combines TRBV7-3 with TRBJ2-6, with unresolved D. The CDR3 is 16 residues long. Germline lookup yields CDR1 SGHTA and CDR2 FQGTGA. Trimming shortened V by 1 base and J by 0 bases, and 7 bases separated the two germline ends. CDR3 nucleotides: TGTGCCAGCAGCTTAAGTGGTCCCTCTGGGGCCAACGTCCTGACTTTC. Protein: CASSLSGPSGANVLTF.

The chain uses TRBV6-1 and TRBJ2-1, with 10 bases identical to TRBD2. This CDR3 region has 15 residues. Germline lookup yields CDR1 MNHNS and CDR2 SASEGT. The V and J ends lost 4 bases and 4 bases, in that order; junction bases with no gene match: 4. CDR3 nucleotide sequence: TGTGCCAGCAGTGGGACTAGCGGCTTTTACAATGAGCAGTTCTTC. It is translated as CASSGTSGFYNEQFF.

The J gene is TRBJ2-1, the V gene TRBV19; 12 nucleotides agree with TRBD2. Looked up from germline, CDR1 is LNHDA and CDR2 is SQIVND (reference sequence). The CDR3 totals 16 residues. The V and J ends lost 6 bases and 4 bases, in that order; junction bases with no gene match: 7. The CDR3 sequence is CASRAASGRGYNEQFF. The CDR3 nucleotides are TGTGCCAGTAGGGCCGCTAGCGGGAGGGGGTACAATGAGCAGTTCTTC.

The chain carries TRBV7-3 and TRBJ2-1; 8 positions agree with TRBD1. CDR1 and CDR2 (germline): SGHTA, FQGTGA. The CDR3 is 15 residues long. The V segment lost 2 bases and the J segment 15 bases; nucleotides outside the gene matches: 15. CDR3 sequence reads: CASSLPTGPGQAMFF. The CDR3 coding sequence is TGTGCCAGCAGCTTACCAACGGGGCCGGGACAGGCGATGTTCTTC.

This chain joins TRBV7-2 and TRBJ2-7; 9 nucleotides line up with TRBD1. This CDR3 spans 14 amino acids. Germline V gene sequence: CDR1 SGHTA, CDR2 FQGNSA. V lost 4 bases to trimming and J lost 3 bases; unmatched junction nucleotides: 4. CDR3 nucleotide sequence: TGTGCCAGCAGCTACGGACAGGGGAACTACGAGCAGTACTTC. Translation: CASSYGQGNYEQYF.

The V gene is TRBV28, the J gene TRBJ1-2; perhaps TRBD1 as D (5 bases). V was shortened by 7 bases and J by 7 bases, with 19 bases between the two germline ends. CDR1 is MDHEN and CDR2 is SYDVKM in the germline V gene. The CDR3 loop spans 14 amino acids. The CDR3 loop reads CASISLGRVTGYTF. CDR3 nucleotides: TGTGCCAGCATTTCCTTGGGCAGGGTCACTGGCTACACCTTC.

On this clone: This specimen includes other DNA sequences encoding the same CDR3. The chain uses TRBV5-1 and TRBJ1-1, with D maybe TRBD1 (5 bases). V lost 2 bases and J lost 5, with 7 bases in between. Germline loops: CDR1 SGHRS, CDR2 YFSETQ. This CDR3 is built from 12 residues. The DNA for the CDR3 is TGCGCCAGCAGCTTAAGGGGTACTGAAGCTTTCTTT. Its protein is CASSLRGTEAFF. The complete variable domain, with remaining parts taken from reference TRBV5-1 and TRBJ1-1, reads KAGVTQTPRYLIKTRGQQVTLSCSPISGHRSVSWYQQTPGQGLQFLFEYFSETQRNKGNFPGRFSGRQFSNSRSEMNVSTLELGDSALYLCASSLRGTEAFFGQGTRLTVV.

V and J are TRBV7-8 and TRBJ1-1, with 7 bases fitting TRBD1. The CDR3 is made up of 13 amino acids. The germline V gene has CDR1 SGHVS and CDR2 FQNEAQ. Losses at the gene ends were 5 bases for V and 5 bases for J; bases not matched to a gene: 5. The CDR3 DNA follows: TGTGCCAGCAGCAACAGGGGTGCGACTGAAGCTTTCTTT. Its translation is CASSNRGATEAFF.

The chain combines TRBV5-1 with TRBJ2-7; 7 nucleotides align to TRBD2. This CDR3 has 18 amino acids. Losses at the gene ends were 5 bases for V and 6 bases for J; bases not matched to a gene: 23. Germline-derived CDR1 and CDR2 are SGHRS and YFSETQ. CDR3 amino acids: CASRGSSGALAALGEQYF. In nucleotides, the CDR3 is TGCGCCAGCAGGGGGTCTAGCGGAGCCCTGGCGGCTCTTGGCGAGCAGTACTTC.

The chain links TRBV18 to TRBJ2-7; TRBD2 aligns across 7 bases. This CDR3 comprises 16 residues. Per the germline V gene, CDR1 is KGHSH and CDR2 is LQKENI. With V trimmed by 3 bases and J by 0 bases, 8 bases remained unmatched. The CDR3 protein is CASSPLGSSGSYEQYF. For the CDR3, the DNA is TGTGCCAGCTCACCCCTGGGATCTAGCGGCTCCTACGAGCAGTACTTC.

The chain uses TRBV27 and TRBJ2-1, with TRBD2 matching 8 bases. The junction had 8 bases not matched to a gene; V was cut back by 6 bases and J by 1 base. Germline V gives CDR1 MNHEY, CDR2 SMNVEV (reference sequence). The CDR3 runs 16 residues. CDR3 in amino acids: CASSAPSSGSYNEQFF. The DNA of the CDR3 is TGTGCCAGCAGCGCCCCCTCTAGCGGGTCCTACAATGAGCAGTTCTTC.

The chain employs TRBV27 and TRBJ2-1; 11 bases fit TRBD2. J lost 4 bases, V lost 5 bases, and 4 bases had no gene match. The CDR3 runs to 15 residues. Per the germline V gene, CDR1 is MNHEY and CDR2 is SMNVEV (reference sequence). CDR3 loop: CASSPTSGVYNEQFF. The CDR3 DNA reads as TGTGCCAGCAGTCCGACTAGCGGGGTATACAATGAGCAGTTCTTC.

V and J are TRBV4-1 and TRBJ2-1; 7 nucleotides match TRBD1. Looked up from germline, CDR1 is MGHRA and CDR2 is YSYEKL. The trim removed 0 bases at V and 10 bases at J, leaving 9 bases unmatched. The CDR3 is 15 amino acids. CDR3 DNA: TGCGCCAGCAGCCAAGATGACAGGGATGAAAAGGAGCAGTTCTTC. It specifies CASSQDDRDEKEQFF.

The chain combines TRBV5-4 with TRBJ2-2, with 9 bases identical to TRBD1. Germline CDR1 SGHNT, CDR2 YYREEE (reference sequence). CDR3 size: 16 residues. With 2 bases clipped from V and 7 bases from J, the junction kept 9 bases outside the gene matches. CDR3 sequence: CASSFFYTGGIGELFF. The CDR3 DNA reads TGTGCCAGCAGCTTTTTTTATACAGGGGGCATCGGGGAGCTGTTTTTT.

The chain has TRBV30 and TRBJ2-7; TRBD1 matches at 9 bases. J gave up 3 bases and V 4 bases, and 13 bases lay outside the gene matches. The CDR3 is 16 residues long. CDR1 and CDR2 (germline): GTSNPN, SVGIG (reference sequence). The CDR3 sequence is CAWILRAGQGRYEQYF. DNA of the CDR3: TGTGCCTGGATCCTGAGGGCGGGACAGGGACGCTACGAGCAGTACTTC.

The rearrangement joins TRBV6-1 to TRBJ2-2, with D tentatively TRBD2 (5 bases). This CDR3 region has 15 residues. V was pared by 6 bases and J by 6 bases, with 17 bases between. Germline V gene sequence: CDR1 MNHNS, CDR2 SASEGT. The CDR3 protein is CASRAIGLLAGELFF. In DNA, the CDR3 is TGTGCCAGCAGGGCTATCGGACTCCTCGCCGGGGAGCTGTTTTTT.

The CDR3 DNA is TGCGCCAGCAGCCCGGGGGCAGTTACTAATGAAAAACTGTTTTTT. As protein: CASSPGAVTNEKLFF. This chain uses TRBV5-1 with TRBJ1-4; maybe TRBD1 (6 bases). The ends were cut back, 4 bases at V and 2 bases at J, with 12 bases in the middle. Per germline, CDR1 SGHRS and CDR2 YFSETQ. The CDR3 loop spans 15 amino acids.

The genes are TRBV14 and TRBJ2-1, with D uncertain. Germline lookup yields CDR1 SGHDN and CDR2 FVKESK. This CDR3 region has 14 residues. Trimming cost V 1 base and J 4 bases, with 8 bases left between them. CDR3 residues: CASSQGWGYNEQFF. The CDR3 nucleotides read TGTGCCAGCAGCCAAGGTTGGGGTTACAATGAGCAGTTCTTC.

The chain combines TRBV7-8 with TRBJ2-1; TRBD2 agrees at 13 bases. This CDR3 spans 15 amino acids. In germline, CDR1 is SGHVS, CDR2 FQNEAQ. After removal of 5 bases from V and 7 bases from J, the junction contained 5 bases not matched to a gene. CDR3 nucleotide sequence: TGTGCCAGCAGCGTACTAGCGGGAGGGATTAATGAGCAGTTCTTC. Protein product: CASSVLAGGINEQFF. The variable domain in full, with the rest retrieved from reference TRBV7-8 and TRBJ2-1, is GAGVSQSPRYKVAKRGQDVALRCDPISGHVSLFWYQQALGQGPEFLTYFQNEAQLDKSGLPSDRFFAERPEGSVSTLKIQRTQQEDSAVYLCASSVLAGGINEQFFGPGTRLTVL.

V gene TRBV7-2 combines with J gene TRBJ1-4; 9 bases line up with TRBD1. J lost 8 bases, V lost 5 bases, and 9 bases had no gene match. Germline lookup yields CDR1 SGHTA and CDR2 FQGNSA. The CDR3 spans 15 residues. CDR3 bases: TGTGCCAGCAGCCCCCGGACAGGGGAGTTCGAAAAACTGTTTTTT. Its protein is CASSPRTGEFEKLFF.

This rearrangement joins TRBV7-2 to TRBJ2-7, with D tentatively TRBD1 or TRBD2 (6 bases each). This CDR3 has 14 residues. The V end lost 5 bases, the J end lost 0 bases, and 11 bases lay between the germline ends. Germline V gene sequence: CDR1 SGHTA, CDR2 FQGNSA. CDR3 sequence reads: CASSIGGGSYEQYF. CDR3 coding DNA: TGTGCCAGCAGCATCGGAGGGGGCTCCTACGAGCAGTACTTC. The complete variable domain, with remaining parts taken from reference TRBV7-2 and TRBJ2-7, reads GAGVSQSPSNKVTEKGKDVELRCDPISGHTALYWYRQSLGQGLEFLIYFQGNSAPDKSGLPSDRFSAERTGGSVSTLTIQRTQQEDSAVYLCASSIGGGSYEQYFGPGTRLTVT.

V is TRBV7-6 and J is TRBJ1-3; D possibly corresponds to TRBD1 (5 bases). CDR3 size: 15 residues. CDR1 and CDR2 from the germline V gene are SGHVS and FNYEAQ. Trimming shortened V by 8 bases and J by 3 bases, and 17 bases separated the two germline ends. The CDR3 sequence: CASSPQGPIGNTIYF. The CDR3 coding sequence is TGTGCCAGCTCCCCCCAGGGTCCTATTGGAAACACCATATATTTT.

The rearrangement joins TRBV4-1 to TRBJ1-1, with D hard to call. Per germline, CDR1 MGHRA and CDR2 YSYEKL. V dropped 1 base and J dropped 1 base, with 13 bases sitting between them. The CDR3 has 16 residues. CDR3 bases: TGCGCCAGCAGCCAAGTGGTTTCAGCGAAGAACACTGAAGCTTTCTTT. Translation gives CASSQVVSAKNTEAFF.

The rearrangement joins TRBV4-1 to TRBJ1-4; 7 bases map to TRBD1. Per the germline V gene, CDR1 is MGHRA and CDR2 is YSYEKL. J lost 8 bases, V lost 3 bases, and 9 bases had no gene match. The CDR3 has 15 residues. The CDR3 region has the DNA TGCGCCAGCAGCCATTCAGGGACAGTAAACGAAAAACTGTTTTTT. Residues: CASSHSGTVNEKLFF.

This chain links TRBV5-6 with TRBJ1-5; TRBD1 agrees at 9 bases. The CDR3 length is 15 residues. V shed 4 bases, J shed 6 bases, and the junction held 8 bases outside the gene matches. Germline CDR1 reads SGHDT; CDR2 reads YYEEEE. This CDR3 is CASSVWDRVSQPQHF. CDR3 bases: TGTGCCAGCAGCGTGTGGGACAGGGTAAGTCAGCCCCAGCATTTT.

This chain's CDR3 is CASSPLRDSNQPQHF. CDR3 coding DNA: TGTGCCAGCTCACCACTTCGGGATTCCAATCAGCCCCAGCATTTT. The rearrangement uses TRBV18 and TRBJ1-5; D unclear. In germline, CDR1 is KGHSH, CDR2 LQKENI. The germline V and J ends were trimmed by 1 base and 3 bases, with 10 bases remaining between them. CDR3 length: 15 residues.

The chain recombines TRBV9 with TRBJ2-7; D not resolved. The CDR3 is 16 residues long. The germline V gene encodes CDR1 SGDLS and CDR2 YYNGEE. Trimming took off 1 base at V and 2 bases at J, with 16 bases between the two ends. In DNA, the CDR3 is TGTGCCAGCAGCGTAAGGAGTCCGGACGAACCCTACGAGCAGTACTTC. It is translated as CASSVRSPDEPYEQYF.

A single count supports this clone. The chain joins TRBV10-3 to TRBJ2-1, with 10 positions matching TRBD2. CDR1 and CDR2 (germline): ENHRY, SYGVKD. This CDR3 has 19 residues. V shed 0 bases and J 5 bases; nucleotides not matched to a gene: 13. Here the CDR3 reads CAISESGLAGDSGNNEQFF. As DNA, the CDR3 is TGTGCCATCAGTGAGTCTGGGCTAGCGGGAGATTCGGGGAACAATGAGCAGTTCTTC.

The chain couples TRBV19 to TRBJ1-1; a weak D match, TRBD1 (5 bases). There are 13 residues in the CDR3. CDR1 LNHDA and CDR2 SQIVND come from the germline V gene (reference sequence). The V gene lost 5 bases and the J gene lost 5 bases, with 12 bases spanning the gap. The CDR3 sequence: CASSPPAGTEAFF. The CDR3 DNA is TGTGCCAGTAGTCCTCCGGCAGGGACTGAAGCTTTCTTT.